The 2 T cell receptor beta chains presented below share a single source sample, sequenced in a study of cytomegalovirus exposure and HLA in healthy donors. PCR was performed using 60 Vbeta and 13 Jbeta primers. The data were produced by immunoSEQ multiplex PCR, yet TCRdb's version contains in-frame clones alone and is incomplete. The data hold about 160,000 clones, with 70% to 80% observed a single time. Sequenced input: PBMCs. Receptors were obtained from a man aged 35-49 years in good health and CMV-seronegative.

CDR3 nucleotides: TGTGCCAGCAGTCCGCGGACAGGGGGGGATGAGCAGTTCTTC. This encodes CASSPRTGGDEQFF. The chain uses TRBV27 and TRBJ2-1, with 10 bases that match TRBD1. V shed 5 bases and J 8 bases; nucleotides not matched to a gene: 6. Germline V gene sequence: CDR1 MNHEY, CDR2 SMNVEV (reference sequence). This CDR3 contains 14 residues.

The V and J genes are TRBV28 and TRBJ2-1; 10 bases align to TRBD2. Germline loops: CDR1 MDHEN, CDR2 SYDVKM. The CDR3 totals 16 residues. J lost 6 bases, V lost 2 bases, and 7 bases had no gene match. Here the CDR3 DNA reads TGTGCCAGCAGTTTAACTAGCGGGAATCGGGGCAATGAGCAGTTCTTC. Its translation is CASSLTSGNRGNEQFF.